A selection of T cell receptor beta chains follows, all from one sample in a study of blood T cell repertoires in COVID-19. The method was immunoSEQ multiplex PCR; TCRdb's version includes in-frame clones alone and lacks a portion of them. The repertoire holds approximately 300,000 clones, with around 88% as singletons. Sequences were obtained from peripheral blood. These receptor sequences come from a woman between 50 and 59 years old with acute or convalescent COVID-19. Each CDR3 is given with its conserved first and last residue.

TRBV5-1	TRBJ2-1	CASSFQGGNEQFF
TRBV4-1	TRBJ1-2	CASSQGNFRGGYTF
TRBV7-8	TRBJ2-6	CASSSRRLDSGANVLTF
TRBV4-2	TRBJ2-5	CASSMGQGWETQYF
TRBV24-1	TRBJ2-7	CATSDPRQGFEQYF
TRBV15	TRBJ2-5	CATSRQGAGLETQYF
TRBV24-1	TRBJ1-2	CATSEAGSANIRGYTF
TRBV4-3	TRBJ2-1	CASSQGTSGSYEQFF
TRBV7-6	TRBJ1-1	CASSLGSRQGNTEAFF
TRBV11-2	TRBJ2-6	CASSLRDRGYSGANVLTF
TRBV15	TRBJ2-3	CATSSGELRDTQYF
TRBV27	TRBJ1-5	CASSLRYRDPPYSNQPQHF
TRBV4-2	TRBJ2-3	CASSQGGLAGPTDTQYF
TRBV24-1	TRBJ2-3	CATSSAGLSTDTQYF
TRBV5-1	TRBJ2-3	CASSLGPGLERFTDTQYF
TRBV7-3	TRBJ2-3	CASSLTLSRGTDTQYF
TRBV5-4	TRBJ2-1	CASGLTSGRVYNEQFF
TRBV28	TRBJ2-7	CASSFIGHKYYEQYF
TRBV5-4	TRBJ2-7	CASSSILTPYEQYF
TRBV28	TRBJ2-7	CASSPSRGLSYEQYF
TRBV7-3	TRBJ1-5	CASSSQGFYSNQPQHF
TRBV5-1	TRBJ2-3	CASSFRDRVTDTQYF
TRBV19	TRBJ1-2	CASSIPGQTYRWSGYTF
TRBV6-5	TRBJ1-2	CASSTTGGSGYTF
TRBV18	TRBJ1-6	CASSPLGQDNSPLHF
TRBV5-4	TRBJ2-7	CASSQNRDRGYEQYF
TRBV2	TRBJ1-2	CASTGVWGYTF
TRBV4-1	TRBJ2-4	CASSQDAAAKNIQYF
TRBV28	TRBJ1-3	CASSLLRRFLGNTIYF
TRBV6-6	TRBJ1-5	CASSTYRGQPQHF
TRBV28	TRBJ1-2	CASQTGSRNYGYTF
TRBV28	TRBJ1-1	CASSLFMNTEAFF
TRBV27	TRBJ2-3	CASPLPGTGDTDTQYF
TRBV7-9	TRBJ1-1	CAIYPGDTNTEAFF
TRBV28	TRBJ1-2	CASTAGSESVGYTF
TRBV6-2/TRBV6-3	TRBJ2-2	CASSQGSGELFF
TRBV12-3/TRBV12-4	TRBJ2-3	CASSLERGDTQYF
TRBV9	TRBJ2-1	CASSLPRRESDNEQFF
TRBV6-5	TRBJ1-1	CASSYSAHRGTEAFF
TRBV29-1	TRBJ1-1	CSVDRQGLEAFF
TRBV7-3	TRBJ2-1	CASSLTSTTYNEQFF
TRBV27	TRBJ2-7	CASSLGTSGSRSYEQYF
TRBV7-2	TRBJ1-2	CASSLSLGAPANYGYTF
TRBV6-5	TRBJ2-1	CASSYSTRAYLREQFF
TRBV28	TRBJ1-3	CASSRTQTGNTIYF
TRBV30	TRBJ2-1	CAWGRAGGPWNEQFF
TRBV5-4	TRBJ2-3	CASSPSQNGGNTDTQYF
TRBV6-5	TRBJ2-7	CASSYDRNSYEQYF
TRBV7-2	TRBJ2-7	CASSPQTGLAGYEQYF
TRBV7-2	TRBJ1-3	CASSLSSGNTIYF
TRBV3-1/TRBV3-2	TRBJ2-5	CASSPQGETQYF